Listed below are T cell receptor beta chains from one sample, sequenced in a study of blood T cell repertoires in COVID-19. TCRdb keeps only in-frame clones here, not all; method: immunoSEQ multiplex PCR. The sample consists of roughly 250,000 clones, approximately 83% of them appearing once. Material for sequencing was PBMCs or T cells enriched from blood (not recorded which). Every receptor here comes from a woman in her 30s who had recovered from COVID-19. CDR3s include the opening cysteine and the closing phenylalanine or tryptophan. Each record gives: CDR3 protein, CDR3 DNA, V gene, clone size, D gene, J gene. D genes are given only for firm matches. Only part of the rows carry a size: once, few, many, or a class if the clone is expanded.

CASSLQANQPQHF | TGTGCCAGCAGCTTACAGGCAAATCAGCCCCAGCATTTT | TRBV11-2 | - | - | TRBJ1-5
CASRAGSNQPQHF | TGTGCCAGCAGAGCGGGGAGCAATCAGCCCCAGCATTTT | TRBV6-5 | - | - | TRBJ1-5
CASSAPNRRQNQETQYF | TGTGCCAGCAGCGCACCCAACCGGAGACAGAATCAAGAGACCCAGTACTTC | TRBV7-2 | - | - | TRBJ2-5
CASSLGAGGANEQFF | TGTGCCAGCAGCTTAGGTGCGGGAGGGGCCAATGAGCAGTTCTTC | TRBV11-3 | - | TRBD2 | TRBJ2-1
CASSDSKVVPLVTPEDQPQHF | TGTGCCAGCAGTGACTCGAAGGTCGTCCCCCTCGTAACCCCGGAGGATCAGCCCCAGCATTTT | TRBV6-4 | - | - | TRBJ1-5
CASSQSRPARLDTQYF | TGCGCCAGCAGCCAAAGTCGCCCCGCCCGACTAGATACGCAGTATTTT | TRBV4-1 | - | - | TRBJ2-3
CASSGLTGMDTEAFF | TGTGCCAGTAGTGGCCTGACAGGGATGGACACTGAAGCTTTCTTT | TRBV19 | once | TRBD1 | TRBJ1-1
CASSGDSRGGELFF | TGTGCCAGCAGCGGGGACTCTCGAGGCGGGGAGCTGTTTTTT | TRBV5-6 | - | - | TRBJ2-2
CAIQKNRGRDGYTF | TGTGCCATACAAAAAAACAGGGGGAGGGATGGCTACACCTTC | TRBV6-5 | - | TRBD1 | TRBJ1-2
CASGGANRYTEAFF | TGTGCCAGCGGCGGAGCGAACCGGTACACTGAAGCTTTCTTT | TRBV6-5 | few | - | TRBJ1-1
CASSFERVRTDTQYF | TGTGCCAGCAGCTTTGAGCGGGTTCGCACAGATACGCAGTATTTT | TRBV7-2 | - | - | TRBJ2-3
CASSIGRAQTGELFF | TGTGCCAGTAGTATAGGGAGGGCCCAGACCGGGGAGCTGTTTTTT | TRBV19 | - | - | TRBJ2-2
CASRSTVTGELFF | TGTGCCAGCAGAAGTACAGTGACCGGGGAGCTGTTTTTT | TRBV28 | - | - | TRBJ2-2
CASSIVEDIQYF | TGTGCCAGTAGCATCGTGGAGGACATTCAGTACTTC | TRBV19 | - | - | TRBJ2-4
CASSLEGVNKQFF | TGTGCCAGCAGCTTAGAGGGAGTAAATAAGCAGTTCTTC | TRBV7-2 | - | - | TRBJ2-1
CASSEQALAGNEQFF | TGCGCCAGCAGTGAGCAAGCTCTAGCTGGGAATGAGCAGTTCTTC | TRBV10-1 | - | - | TRBJ2-1
CASSERQGNQPQHF | TGTGCCAGCAGTGAAAGGCAGGGCAATCAGCCCCAGCATTTT | TRBV2 | - | - | TRBJ1-5
CASSDRGRDNSPLHF | TGTGCCAGCAGCGACCGCGGGAGAGATAATTCACCCCTCCACTTT | TRBV7-9 | - | - | TRBJ1-6
CASSEYRDSAFPPLHF | TGTGCCAGCAGTGAGTACCGGGACAGTGCCTTCCCACCCCTCCACTTT | TRBV6-1 | - | TRBD1 | TRBJ1-6
CATSRGAGATDTQYF | TGTGCCACCAGCAGAGGGGCGGGAGCAACAGATACGCAGTATTTT | TRBV15 | - | TRBD2 | TRBJ2-3
CASIPGGRLGGDEQYF | TGTGCCAGCATCCCCGGTGGACGGCTAGGGGGGGACGAGCAGTACTTC | TRBV28 | once | - | TRBJ2-7
CASRPDRGDGYTF | TGTGCCAGCAGGCCGGACAGGGGCGATGGCTACACCTTC | TRBV28 | few | TRBD1 | TRBJ1-2
CASSWTSGQETQYF | TGTGCCAGCAGCTGGACTAGCGGCCAAGAGACCCAGTACTTC | TRBV28 | - | TRBD2 | TRBJ2-5
CASSLGRLSSYEQYF | TGTGCCAGCAGCTTAGGCAGACTTAGCTCCTACGAGCAGTACTTC | TRBV7-9 | once | - | TRBJ2-7
CASRIRSGQGVSTIYEQYF | TGTGCCAGCAGGATCCGCTCGGGACAGGGGGTTTCGACAATCTACGAGCAGTACTTC | TRBV28 | - | TRBD1 | TRBJ2-7
CASSYSPETGYTF | TGTGCCAGCAGTTACTCGCCGGAGACTGGCTACACCTTC | TRBV6-6 | - | - | TRBJ1-2
CATSTATGGELFF | TGTGCCACCAGCACGGCGACAGGCGGGGAGCTGTTTTTT | TRBV15 | - | - | TRBJ2-2
CASSLRTGVGLGGYTF | TGTGCCAGCAGTTTGAGGACAGGGGTCGGCTTAGGTGGCTACACCTTC | TRBV27 | - | TRBD1 | TRBJ1-2
CASSHRDRAYNEQFF | TGTGCCAGCAGCCACCGGGACAGAGCCTACAATGAGCAGTTCTTC | TRBV7-9 | - | TRBD1 | TRBJ2-1
CASMRSNEKLFF | TGTGCCAGCATGAGGTCTAATGAAAAACTGTTTTTT | TRBV2 | few | - | TRBJ1-4
CASRGQGTYEQYF | TGTGCCAGCAGGGGACAGGGGACCTACGAGCAGTACTTC | TRBV2 | few | TRBD1 | TRBJ2-7
CASSVDSNSPLHF | TGTGCCAGCAGCGTAGACAGTAATTCACCCCTCCACTTT | TRBV9 | few | - | TRBJ1-6
CASSDTRLGEQYF | TGTGCCAGCAGTGACACCAGGTTGGGCGAGCAGTACTTC | TRBV25-1 | - | - | TRBJ2-7
CASSQYRGHAGELFF | TGTGCCAGCAGCCAATACAGGGGGCACGCCGGGGAGCTGTTTTTT | TRBV3-1/TRBV3-2 | many | TRBD1 | TRBJ2-2
CASINSGTEAFF | TGTGCCAGCATAAACAGTGGAACTGAAGCTTTCTTT | TRBV25-1 | - | - | TRBJ1-1
CASSQGRDRGSNQPQHF | TGTGCCAGCAGCCAGGGGCGGGACAGGGGGAGCAATCAGCCCCAGCATTTT | TRBV14 | few | TRBD1 | TRBJ1-5
CATSREVLGPSLIGELFF | TGTGCCACCAGCAGAGAGGTTTTGGGCCCCTCGTTAATAGGGGAGCTGTTTTTT | TRBV15 | - | - | TRBJ2-2
CASLRTGGSTYEQYF | TGTGCCAGCCTACGGACAGGGGGATCAACCTACGAGCAGTACTTC | TRBV19 | many | TRBD1 | TRBJ2-7
CASSKDYLGRETQYF | TGCGCCAGCAGCAAAGACTATCTGGGGCGGGAGACCCAGTACTTC | TRBV4-1 | - | - | TRBJ2-5
CAWSPDIGNTIYF | TGTGCCTGGAGTCCGGACATTGGGAACACCATATATTTT | TRBV30 | - | - | TRBJ1-3
CASSPDRALPTTSRNTGELFF | TGTGCCAGCAGCCCTGACAGGGCCCTCCCCACTACTAGCCGAAACACCGGGGAGCTGTTTTTT | TRBV7-6 | - | - | TRBJ2-2
CASTGVPNTGELFF | TGTGCCAGCACGGGTGTCCCGAACACCGGGGAGCTGTTTTTT | TRBV2 | - | - | TRBJ2-2
CASSESPGSTDTQYF | TGTGCCAGCAGTGAAAGCCCAGGGAGCACAGATACGCAGTATTTT | TRBV6-1 | - | - | TRBJ2-3
CASAPPGLADTGELFF | TGCGCCAGCGCACCCCCGGGACTAGCAGACACCGGGGAGCTGTTTTTT | TRBV5-1 | - | TRBD2 | TRBJ2-2